The 8 T cell receptor beta chains below come from one sample, sequenced in a study of T cells in localized non-small cell lung cancer. Clones were sequenced by immunoSEQ multiplex PCR, and TCRdb holds only the in-frame ones, with some missing. The sample has 25,000 to 30,000 clones; about 92% are singletons. The sequencing used peripheral blood mononuclear cells, collected before any cancer treatment. These receptors were obtained from a woman aged 40-69 years with stage III lung adenocarcinoma.

The chain uses TRBV27 and TRBJ1-4, with a weak D call TRBD1 (5 bases). V was trimmed by 3 bases and J by 5 bases, leaving 10 bases between them. CDR3 length: 14 residues. Germline lookup yields CDR1 MNHEY and CDR2 SMNVEV (reference sequence). The CDR3: CASSFGGGNEKLFF. For the CDR3, the DNA is TGTGCCAGCAGTTTCGGGGGGGGGAATGAAAAACTGTTTTTT.

The rearrangement links TRBV5-4 to TRBJ2-1; no firm D call. Germline V CDR1 and CDR2: SGHNT, YYREEE (reference sequence). The CDR3 is 13 amino acids. The ends were cut back, 1 base at V and 5 bases at J, with 7 bases in the middle. The CDR3 DNA is TGTGCCAGCAGCTTGTGGGCTAACAATGAGCAGTTCTTC. It is translated as CASSLWANNEQFF.

The V call is TRBV5-1, the J call TRBJ1-4; D gene ambiguous. The CDR3 loop spans 14 amino acids. Germline loops: CDR1 SGHRS, CDR2 YFSETQ. The V gene lost 4 bases and the J gene lost 0 bases, with 7 bases spanning the gap. In nucleotides, the CDR3 is TGCGCCAGCAGCGACCTAGCAACTAATGAAAAACTGTTTTTT. Amino acids: CASSDLATNEKLFF.

The chain couples TRBV11-3 to TRBJ2-5; D is perhaps TRBD1 or TRBD2 (5 bases each). Looked up from germline, CDR1 is SGHNT and CDR2 is YENEEA. The CDR3 consists of 14 residues. With 1 base removed from V and 5 bases from J, the gap between germline ends came to 11 bases. CDR3 in amino acids: CASSLAGTGETQYF. The CDR3, as DNA: TGTGCCAGCAGCTTAGCCGGGACGGGGGAGACCCAGTACTTC.

This chain links TRBV4-1 with TRBJ1-1; D not certain. This CDR3 has 13 residues. Germline values: CDR1 MGHRA, CDR2 YSYEKL. Trimming removed 5 bases at V and 5 bases at J, with 12 bases between. The CDR3 loop reads CASSVAPRTEAFF. The CDR3 DNA reads TGCGCCAGCAGCGTAGCCCCGCGGACTGAAGCTTTCTTT.

The CDR3 spells CASSPVGPYEQYF. Written as DNA, the CDR3 is TGTGCCAGCAGCCCCGTTGGACCCTACGAGCAGTACTTC. The rearrangement uses TRBV7-8 and TRBJ2-7; D gene uncertain. The CDR3 has 13 amino acids. The germline gives CDR1 SGHVS, CDR2 FQNEAQ. V was trimmed by 5 bases and J by 2 bases, leaving 10 bases between them.

V gene TRBV5-1 combines with J gene TRBJ2-2, with TRBD2 identical over 9 bases. This CDR3 contains 18 residues. Trimming removed 1 base from V and 0 bases from J; junction bases left unmatched: 7. From germline, CDR1 is SGHRS and CDR2 YFSETQ. Here the CDR3 DNA reads TGCGCCAGCAGCTTGTTTGGGTCTAGCGGGGCGAACACCGGGGAGCTGTTTTTT. It translates to CASSLFGSSGANTGELFF. The variable domain in full, with the rest retrieved from reference TRBV5-1 and TRBJ2-2, is KAGVTQTPRYLIKTRGQQVTLSCSPISGHRSVSWYQQTPGQGLQFLFEYFSETQRNKGNFPGRFSGRQFSNSRSEMNVSTLELGDSALYLCASSLFGSSGANTGELFFGEGSRLTVL.

V gene TRBV6-5 combines with J gene TRBJ2-3, with D possibly matching TRBD2 (5 bases). Per germline, CDR1 MNHEY and CDR2 SVGAGI. V was cut by 2 bases and J by 2 bases, with 11 bases left in between. The CDR3 is 15 amino acids. The CDR3 coding sequence is TGTGCCAGCAGTTACGGAGGTGGCAACACAGATACGCAGTATTTT. This codes for CASSYGGGNTDTQYF.